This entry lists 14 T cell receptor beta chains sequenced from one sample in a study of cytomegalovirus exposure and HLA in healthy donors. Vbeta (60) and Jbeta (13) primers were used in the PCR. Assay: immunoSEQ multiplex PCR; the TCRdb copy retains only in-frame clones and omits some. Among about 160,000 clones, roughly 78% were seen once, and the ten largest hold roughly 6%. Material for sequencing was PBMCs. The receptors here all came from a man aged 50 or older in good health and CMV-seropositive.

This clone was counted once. CDR3 nucleotides: TGTGCCAGCAGCTTAAGACTCGGGGATGAAGCTTTCTTT. Encoded protein: CASSLRLGDEAFF. This chain links TRBV7-9 with TRBJ1-1; unclear D gene. Germline V gene sequence: CDR1 SEHNR, CDR2 FQNEAQ (reference sequence). This CDR3 comprises 13 residues. With 2 bases removed from V and 7 bases from J, the gap between germline ends came to 11 bases.

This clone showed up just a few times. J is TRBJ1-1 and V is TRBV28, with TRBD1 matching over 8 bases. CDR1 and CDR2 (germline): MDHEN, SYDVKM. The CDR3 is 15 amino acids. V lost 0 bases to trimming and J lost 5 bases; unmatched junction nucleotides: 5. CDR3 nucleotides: TGTGCCAGCAGTTTATGGCAGGGGGCAGAGACTGAAGCTTTCTTT. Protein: CASSLWQGAETEAFF. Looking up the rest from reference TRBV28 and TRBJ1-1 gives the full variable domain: DVKVTQSSRYLVKRTGEKVFLECVQDMDHENMFWYRQDPGLGLRLIYFSYDVKMKEKGDIPEGYSVSREKKERFSLILESASTNQTSMYLCASSLWQGAETEAFFGQGTRLTVV.

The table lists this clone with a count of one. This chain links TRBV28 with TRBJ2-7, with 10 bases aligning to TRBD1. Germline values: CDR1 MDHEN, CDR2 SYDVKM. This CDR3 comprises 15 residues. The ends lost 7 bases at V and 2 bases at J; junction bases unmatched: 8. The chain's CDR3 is CASMGAGTGAYEQYF. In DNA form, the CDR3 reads TGTGCCAGCATGGGTGCCGGGACAGGGGCCTACGAGCAGTACTTC.

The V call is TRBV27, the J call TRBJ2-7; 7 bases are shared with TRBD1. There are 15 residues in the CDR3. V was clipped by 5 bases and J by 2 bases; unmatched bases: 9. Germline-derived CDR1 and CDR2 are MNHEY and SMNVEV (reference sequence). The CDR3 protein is CASSPLTGFAYEQYF. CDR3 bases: TGTGCCAGCAGTCCGCTGACAGGGTTTGCCTACGAGCAGTACTTC.

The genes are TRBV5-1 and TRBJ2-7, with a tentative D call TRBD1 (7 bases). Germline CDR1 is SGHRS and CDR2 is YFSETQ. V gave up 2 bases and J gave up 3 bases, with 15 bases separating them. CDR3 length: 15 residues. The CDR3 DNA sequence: TGCGCCAGCAGCTTTGAAGCAGGGGGGAACTACGAGCAGTACTTC. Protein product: CASSFEAGGNYEQYF.

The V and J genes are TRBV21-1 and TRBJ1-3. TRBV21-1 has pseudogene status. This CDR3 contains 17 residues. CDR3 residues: CASSKARGERRRDTIYF. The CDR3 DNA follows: TGTGCCAGCAGCAAAGCGCGGGGAGAAAGGAGGCGAGACACCATATATTTT.

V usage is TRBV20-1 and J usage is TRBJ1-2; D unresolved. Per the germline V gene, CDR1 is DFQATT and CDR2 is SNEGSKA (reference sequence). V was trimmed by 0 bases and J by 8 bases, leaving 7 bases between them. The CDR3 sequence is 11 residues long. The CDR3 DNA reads TGCAGTGCTAGAGATCTTGGCGGCTACACCTTC. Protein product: CSARDLGGYTF.

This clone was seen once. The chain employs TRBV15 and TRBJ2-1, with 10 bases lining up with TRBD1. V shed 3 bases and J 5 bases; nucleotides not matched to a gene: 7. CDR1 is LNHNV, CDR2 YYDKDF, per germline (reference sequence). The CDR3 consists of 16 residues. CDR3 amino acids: CATSRGPGTGDNEQFF. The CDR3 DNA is TGTGCCACCAGCAGGGGGCCCGGGACAGGGGACAATGAGCAGTTCTTC.

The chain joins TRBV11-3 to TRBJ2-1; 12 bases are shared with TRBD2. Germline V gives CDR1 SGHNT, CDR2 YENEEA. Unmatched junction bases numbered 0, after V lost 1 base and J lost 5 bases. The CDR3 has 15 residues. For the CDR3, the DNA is TGTGCCAGCAGCTTAGGGACTAGCGGGAACAATGAGCAGTTCTTC. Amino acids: CASSLGTSGNNEQFF.

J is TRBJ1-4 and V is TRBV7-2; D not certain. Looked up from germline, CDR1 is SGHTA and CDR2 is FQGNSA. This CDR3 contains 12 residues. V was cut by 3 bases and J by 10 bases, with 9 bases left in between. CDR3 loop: CASSLRVGKLFF. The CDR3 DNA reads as TGTGCCAGCAGCTTGCGCGTTGGAAAACTGTTTTTT.

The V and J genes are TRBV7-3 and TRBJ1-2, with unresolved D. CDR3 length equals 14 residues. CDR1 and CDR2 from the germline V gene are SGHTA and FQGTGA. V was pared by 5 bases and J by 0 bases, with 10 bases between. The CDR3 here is CASSPWASNYGYTF. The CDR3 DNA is TGTGCCAGCAGCCCCTGGGCGTCTAACTATGGCTACACCTTC. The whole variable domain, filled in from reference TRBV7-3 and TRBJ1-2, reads GAGVSQTPSNKVTEKGKYVELRCDPISGHTALYWYRQSLGQGPEFLIYFQGTGAADDSGLPNDRFFAVRPEGSVSTLKIQRTERGDSAVYLCASSPWASNYGYTFGSGTRLTVV.

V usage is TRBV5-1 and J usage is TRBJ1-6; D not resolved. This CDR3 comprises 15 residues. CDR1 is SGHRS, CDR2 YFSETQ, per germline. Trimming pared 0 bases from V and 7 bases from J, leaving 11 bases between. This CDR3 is CASSLGAHPNSPLHF. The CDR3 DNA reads TGCGCCAGCAGCTTGGGGGCGCATCCGAATTCACCCCTCCACTTT.

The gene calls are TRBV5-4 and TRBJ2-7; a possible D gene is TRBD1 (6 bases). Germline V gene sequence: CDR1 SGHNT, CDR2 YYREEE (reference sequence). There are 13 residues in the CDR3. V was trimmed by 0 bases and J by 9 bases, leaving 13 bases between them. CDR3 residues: CASSLDRVGVQYF. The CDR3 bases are TGTGCCAGCAGCTTGGACAGGGTAGGGGTGCAGTACTTC.

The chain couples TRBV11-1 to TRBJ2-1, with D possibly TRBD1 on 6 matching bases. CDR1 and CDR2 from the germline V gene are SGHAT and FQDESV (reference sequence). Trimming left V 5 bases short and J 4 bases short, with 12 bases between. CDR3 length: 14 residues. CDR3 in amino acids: CASSPRDTYNEQFF. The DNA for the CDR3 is TGTGCCAGCAGCCCCCGGGACACATACAATGAGCAGTTCTTC.